This T cell receptor beta chain was sequenced for a study of technical replicates of blood from several donors. TCRdb keeps only in-frame clones here, not all; method: immunoSEQ multiplex PCR. This sample has under 20,000 clones, with roughly 83% found just once. Trimming cost V 2 bases and J 3 bases; bases outside gene matches: 7. CDR1 is SGHRS, CDR2 YFSETQ, per germline. The CDR3 length is 16 residues. The chain uses TRBV5-1 and TRBJ2-2; 7 bases are a match to TRBD2. The receptor was derived from a human donor in good health. The sequenced sample consisted of PBMCs. DNA of the CDR3: TGCGCCAGCAGCTTACTAGCGACGGGAGACACCGGGGAGCTGTTTTTT. Translating it yields CASSLLATGDTGELFF. The complete variable domain, with remaining parts taken from reference TRBV5-1 and TRBJ2-2, reads KAGVTQTPRYLIKTRGQQVTLSCSPISGHRSVSWYQQTPGQGLQFLFEYFSETQRNKGNFPGRFSGRQFSNSRSEMNVSTLELGDSALYLCASSLLATGDTGELFFGEGSRLTVL.